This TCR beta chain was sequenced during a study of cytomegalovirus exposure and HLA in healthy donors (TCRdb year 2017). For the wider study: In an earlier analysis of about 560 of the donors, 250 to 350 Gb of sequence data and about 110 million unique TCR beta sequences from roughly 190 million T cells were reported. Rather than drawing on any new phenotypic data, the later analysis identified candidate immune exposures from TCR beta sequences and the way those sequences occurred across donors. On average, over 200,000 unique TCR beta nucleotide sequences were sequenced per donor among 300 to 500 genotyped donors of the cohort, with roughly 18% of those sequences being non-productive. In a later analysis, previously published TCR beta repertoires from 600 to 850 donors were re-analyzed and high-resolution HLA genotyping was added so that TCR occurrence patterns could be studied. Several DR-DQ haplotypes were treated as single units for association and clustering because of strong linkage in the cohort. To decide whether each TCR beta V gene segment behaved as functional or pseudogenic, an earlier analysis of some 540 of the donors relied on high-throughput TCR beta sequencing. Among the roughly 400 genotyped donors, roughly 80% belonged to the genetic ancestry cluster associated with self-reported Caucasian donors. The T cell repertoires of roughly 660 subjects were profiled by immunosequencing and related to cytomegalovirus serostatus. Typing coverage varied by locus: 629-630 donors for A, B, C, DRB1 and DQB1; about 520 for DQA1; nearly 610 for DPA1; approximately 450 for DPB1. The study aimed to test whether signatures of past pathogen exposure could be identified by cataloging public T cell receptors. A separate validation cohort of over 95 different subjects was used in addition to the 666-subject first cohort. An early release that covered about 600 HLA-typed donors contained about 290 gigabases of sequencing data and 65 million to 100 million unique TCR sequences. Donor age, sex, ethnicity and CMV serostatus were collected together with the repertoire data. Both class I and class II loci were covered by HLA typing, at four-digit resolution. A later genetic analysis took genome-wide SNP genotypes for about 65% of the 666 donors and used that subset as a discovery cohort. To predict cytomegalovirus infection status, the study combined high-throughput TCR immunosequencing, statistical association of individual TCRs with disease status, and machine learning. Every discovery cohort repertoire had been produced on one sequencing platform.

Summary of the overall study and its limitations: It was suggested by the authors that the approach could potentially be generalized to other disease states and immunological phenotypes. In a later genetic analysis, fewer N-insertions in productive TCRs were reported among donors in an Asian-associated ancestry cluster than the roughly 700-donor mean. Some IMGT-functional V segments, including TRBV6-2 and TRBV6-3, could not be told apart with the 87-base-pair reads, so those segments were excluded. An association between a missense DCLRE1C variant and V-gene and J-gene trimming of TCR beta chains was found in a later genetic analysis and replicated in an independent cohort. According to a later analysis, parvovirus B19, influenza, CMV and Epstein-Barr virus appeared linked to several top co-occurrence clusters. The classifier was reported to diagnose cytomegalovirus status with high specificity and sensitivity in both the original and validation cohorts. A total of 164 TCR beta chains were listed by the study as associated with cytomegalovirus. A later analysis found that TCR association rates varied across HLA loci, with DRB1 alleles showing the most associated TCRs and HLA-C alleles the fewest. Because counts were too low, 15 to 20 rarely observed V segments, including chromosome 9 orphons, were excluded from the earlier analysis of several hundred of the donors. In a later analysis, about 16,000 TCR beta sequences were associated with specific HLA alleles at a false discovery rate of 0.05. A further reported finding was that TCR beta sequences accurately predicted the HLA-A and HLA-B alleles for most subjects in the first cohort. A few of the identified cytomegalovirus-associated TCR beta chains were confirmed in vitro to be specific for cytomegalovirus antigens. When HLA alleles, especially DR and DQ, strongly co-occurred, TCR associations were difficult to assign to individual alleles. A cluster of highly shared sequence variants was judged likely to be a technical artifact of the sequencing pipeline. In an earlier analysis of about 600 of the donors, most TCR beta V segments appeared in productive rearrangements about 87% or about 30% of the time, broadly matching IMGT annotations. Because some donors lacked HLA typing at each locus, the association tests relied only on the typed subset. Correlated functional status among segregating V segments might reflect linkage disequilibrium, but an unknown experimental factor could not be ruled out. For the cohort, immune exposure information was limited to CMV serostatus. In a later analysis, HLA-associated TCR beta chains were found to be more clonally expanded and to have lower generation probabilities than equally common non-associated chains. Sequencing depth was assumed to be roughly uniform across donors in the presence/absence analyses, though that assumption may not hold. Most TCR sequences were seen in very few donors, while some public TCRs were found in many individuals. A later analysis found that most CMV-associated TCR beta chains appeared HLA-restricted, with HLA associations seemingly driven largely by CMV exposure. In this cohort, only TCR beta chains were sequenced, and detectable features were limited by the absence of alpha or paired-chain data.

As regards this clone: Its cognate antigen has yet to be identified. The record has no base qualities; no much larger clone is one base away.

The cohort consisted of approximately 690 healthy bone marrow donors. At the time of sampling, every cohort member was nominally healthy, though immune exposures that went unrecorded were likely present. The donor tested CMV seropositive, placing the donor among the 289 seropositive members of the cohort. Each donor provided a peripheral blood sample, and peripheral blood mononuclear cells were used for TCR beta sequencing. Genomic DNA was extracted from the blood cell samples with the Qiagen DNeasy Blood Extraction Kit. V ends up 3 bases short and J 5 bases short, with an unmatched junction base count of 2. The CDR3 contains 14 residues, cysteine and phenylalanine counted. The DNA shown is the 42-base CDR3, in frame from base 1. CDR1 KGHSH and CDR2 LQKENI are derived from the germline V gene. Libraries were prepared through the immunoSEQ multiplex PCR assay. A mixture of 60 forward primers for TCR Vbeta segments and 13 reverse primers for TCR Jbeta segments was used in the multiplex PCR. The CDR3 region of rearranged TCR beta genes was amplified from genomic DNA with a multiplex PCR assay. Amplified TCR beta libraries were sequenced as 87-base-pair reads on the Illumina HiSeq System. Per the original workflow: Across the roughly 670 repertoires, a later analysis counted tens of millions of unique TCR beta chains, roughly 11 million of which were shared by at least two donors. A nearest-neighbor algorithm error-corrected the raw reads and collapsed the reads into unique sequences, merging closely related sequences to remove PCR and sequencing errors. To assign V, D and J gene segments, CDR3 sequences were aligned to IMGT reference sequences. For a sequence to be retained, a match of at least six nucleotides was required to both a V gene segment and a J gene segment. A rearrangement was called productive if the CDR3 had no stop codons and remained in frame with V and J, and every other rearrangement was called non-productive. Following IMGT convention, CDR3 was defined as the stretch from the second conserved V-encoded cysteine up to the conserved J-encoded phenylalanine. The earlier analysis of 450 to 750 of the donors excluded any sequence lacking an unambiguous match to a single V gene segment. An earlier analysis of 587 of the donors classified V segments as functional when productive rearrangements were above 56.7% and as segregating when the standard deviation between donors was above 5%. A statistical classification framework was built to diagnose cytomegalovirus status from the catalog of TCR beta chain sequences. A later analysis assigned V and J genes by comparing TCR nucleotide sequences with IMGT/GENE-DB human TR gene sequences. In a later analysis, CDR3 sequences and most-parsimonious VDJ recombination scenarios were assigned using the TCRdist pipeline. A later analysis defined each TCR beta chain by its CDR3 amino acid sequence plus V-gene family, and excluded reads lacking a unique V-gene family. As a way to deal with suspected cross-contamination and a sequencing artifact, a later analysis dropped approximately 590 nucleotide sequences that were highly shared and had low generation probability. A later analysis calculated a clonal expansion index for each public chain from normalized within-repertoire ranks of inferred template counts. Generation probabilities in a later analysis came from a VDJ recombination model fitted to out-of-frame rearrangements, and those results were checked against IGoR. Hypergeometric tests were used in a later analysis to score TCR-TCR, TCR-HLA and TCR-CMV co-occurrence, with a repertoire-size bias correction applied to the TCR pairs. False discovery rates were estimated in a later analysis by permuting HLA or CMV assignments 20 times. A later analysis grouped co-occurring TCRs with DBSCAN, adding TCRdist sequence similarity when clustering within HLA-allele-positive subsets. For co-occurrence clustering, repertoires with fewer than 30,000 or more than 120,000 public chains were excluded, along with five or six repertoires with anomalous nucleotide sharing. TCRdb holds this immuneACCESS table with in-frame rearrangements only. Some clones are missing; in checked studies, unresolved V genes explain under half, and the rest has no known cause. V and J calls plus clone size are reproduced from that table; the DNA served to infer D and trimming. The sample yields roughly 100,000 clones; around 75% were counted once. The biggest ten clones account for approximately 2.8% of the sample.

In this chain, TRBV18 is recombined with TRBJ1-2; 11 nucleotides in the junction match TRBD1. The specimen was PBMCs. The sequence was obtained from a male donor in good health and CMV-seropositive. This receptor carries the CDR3 CASSPGTGGYGYTF. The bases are TGTGCCAGCTCACCCGGGACAGGGGGATATGGCTACACCTTC.